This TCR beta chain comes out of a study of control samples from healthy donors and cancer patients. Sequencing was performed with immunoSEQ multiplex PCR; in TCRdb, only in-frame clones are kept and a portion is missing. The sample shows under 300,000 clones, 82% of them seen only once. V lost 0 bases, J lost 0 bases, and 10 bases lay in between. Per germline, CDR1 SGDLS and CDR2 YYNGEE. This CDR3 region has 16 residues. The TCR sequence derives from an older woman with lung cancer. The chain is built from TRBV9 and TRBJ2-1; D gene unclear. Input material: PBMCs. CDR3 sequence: CASSVAGTRSYNEQFF. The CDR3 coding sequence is TGTGCCAGCAGCGTAGCGGGTACCCGCTCCTACAATGAGCAGTTCTTC.